The 6 T cell receptor beta chains given below trace back to one sample, sequenced in a study of CD8 T cells in Susac syndrome. Reverse transcription of 0.5 to 1 ug RNA was performed with random hexamers. Each CDR3 protein is one row after TCRdb ran MiXCR on the immunoSEQ multiplex PCR reads. The sample lists some 99,000 distinct CDR3 sequences, around 94% seen once, with 0.3% in the top ten. The material sequenced was CD4+ T cells from PBMCs. These receptors all come from a human donor with Susac syndrome.

The rearrangement links TRBV29-1 to TRBJ1-5; TRBD1 might be the D (5 bases). This CDR3 comprises 14 residues. CDR1 and CDR2 from the germline V gene are SQVTM and ANQGSEA. V lost 6 bases to trimming and J lost 7 bases, with 19 bases between them. The CDR3 sequence: CSVSDGQGAQPQHF. The CDR3 DNA follows: TGCAGCGTCTCCGACGGGCAGGGAGCCCAGCCCCAGCATTTT.

V usage is TRBV15 and J usage is TRBJ2-3; 7 positions match TRBD1. The germline gives CDR1 LNHNV, CDR2 YYDKDF (reference sequence). Unmatched junction bases numbered 5, after V lost 3 bases and J lost 2 bases. The CDR3 consists of 15 residues. CDR3 sequence reads: CATSRPGGFTDTQYF. The CDR3 coding sequence is TGTGCCACCAGCAGGCCAGGGGGTTTCACAGATACGCAGTATTTT.

The gene calls are TRBV6-5 and TRBJ1-1; the D is unclear. V lost 1 base to trimming and J lost 1 base, with 10 bases between them. The CDR3 is 15 residues long. Germline CDR1 is MNHEY and CDR2 is SVGAGI. The CDR3 coding sequence is TGTGCCAGCAGTTACTATGGCTTTACGAACACTGAAGCTTTCTTT. Translation: CASSYYGFTNTEAFF.

The genes are TRBV5-1 and TRBJ1-6; D uncertain. CDR3 length: 17 amino acids. Trimming took off 0 bases at V and 2 bases at J, with 12 bases between the two ends. Germline V gene sequence: CDR1 SGHRS, CDR2 YFSETQ. CDR3 sequence: CASSLVGPPTYNSPLHF. The CDR3, as DNA: TGCGCCAGCAGCTTGGTCGGACCGCCGACCTATAATTCACCCCTCCACTTT.

This chain joins TRBV20-1 and TRBJ2-3; maybe TRBD2 (5 bases). V lost 6 bases and J lost 8, with 27 bases in between. The CDR3 has 16 residues. Germline V gene sequence: CDR1 DFQATT, CDR2 SNEGSKA (reference sequence). This chain's CDR3 is CSAGLGSRTPGATQYF. DNA of the CDR3: TGCAGTGCCGGACTGGGTAGCCGGACTCCCGGAGCTACGCAGTATTTT.

V gene TRBV19 combines with J gene TRBJ1-5; D might be TRBD1 (5 bases). Trimming took off 6 bases at V and 5 bases at J, with 11 bases between the two ends. Germline V gene lookup returns CDR1 LNHDA and CDR2 SQIVND (reference sequence). This CDR3 is built from 13 residues. The CDR3 reads CASSRGRDQPQHF. Here the CDR3 DNA reads TGTGCCAGTAGCCGGGGGAGGGATCAGCCCCAGCATTTT.